What follows are 19 T cell receptor beta chains derived from one specimen sequenced in a study of T-cell memory formation after mild COVID-19. TCRdb reprocessed the 5' RACE reads with MiXCR, giving one entry per CDR3 protein. This sample has tens of thousands of distinct CDR3 sequences, with roughly 7.2% found just once. Sequencing was done on a sample of PBMCs or a T cell subset sorted from them (not recorded which). All receptors derive from a man between 18 and 35 years old who had mild COVID-19 (a few samples of this study predate the infection). Cell type and time point are not known.

This clonotype has a handful of counts. The V call is TRBV5-6, the J call TRBJ2-3; tentatively, D is TRBD1 or TRBD2 (5 bases each). Trimming removed 0 bases at V and 5 bases at J, with 13 bases between. This CDR3 is 15 amino acids long. Germline V gene sequence: CDR1 SGHDT, CDR2 YYEEEE. CDR3 nucleotides: TGTGCCAGCAGCTTGGGGGGGACCGCGGGAGATACGCAGTATTTT. This sequence encodes CASSLGGTAGDTQYF.

The chain links TRBV6-5 to TRBJ1-2; D perhaps matches TRBD1 (6 bases). Germline values: CDR1 MNHEY, CDR2 SVGAGI. CDR3 size: 16 residues. Trimming stripped 7 bases from V and 4 bases from J, with 22 bases between. The CDR3 is CASTPSGRGRGYGYTF. The CDR3 bases are TGTGCCAGCACCCCCTCGGGCAGGGGCCGGGGCTATGGCTACACCTTC.

This rearrangement joins TRBV7-2 to TRBJ2-3; D remains ambiguous. CDR3 size: 12 residues. V was cut by 2 bases and J by 8 bases, with 8 bases left in between. Germline V lookup: CDR1 SGHTA, CDR2 FQGNSA. The CDR3: CASSLYRSTQYF. The CDR3 DNA follows: TGTGCCAGCAGCTTATACAGAAGTACGCAGTATTTT.

The rearrangement joins TRBV4-3 to TRBJ2-3; 7 bases agree with TRBD1. The CDR3 spans 14 residues. V shed 0 bases, J shed 6 bases, and the junction held 3 bases outside the gene matches. Germline V CDR1 and CDR2: LGHNA, YSLEER. CDR3 region: CASSQETGADTQYF. The CDR3 DNA reads as TGCGCCAGCAGCCAAGAAACAGGGGCCGATACGCAGTATTTT.

The chain recombines TRBV7-2 with TRBJ1-2; D not resolved. Trimming removed 1 base at V and 0 bases at J, with 9 bases between. The CDR3 extends over 15 amino acids. CDR1 is SGHTA and CDR2 is FQGNSA in the germline V gene. The CDR3 DNA reads TGTGCCAGCAGCTTAGTTGGCAGCGCTAACTATGGCTACACCTTC. Translation gives CASSLVGSANYGYTF.

A few counts support this clonotype. The chain has TRBV7-2 and TRBJ1-6; D is uncertain. V was shortened by 0 bases and J by 6 bases, with 9 bases between the two germline ends. The CDR3 is made up of 15 amino acids. The germline V gene has CDR1 SGHTA and CDR2 FQGNSA. CDR3 residues: CASSLAARTNSPLHF. CDR3 DNA: TGTGCCAGCAGCTTAGCCGCACGGACTAATTCACCCCTCCACTTT.

The chain links TRBV28 to TRBJ2-7, with TRBD2 matching 11 bases. The CDR3 extends over 16 amino acids. V shed 6 bases, J shed 0 bases, and the junction held 7 bases outside the gene matches. The germline V gene encodes CDR1 MDHEN and CDR2 SYDVKM. The CDR3 reads CASSWGGLAGSYEQYV. CDR3 in DNA: TGTGCCAGCAGCTGGGGTGGACTAGCGGGCTCCTACGAGCAGTACGTC.

The J gene is TRBJ2-7, the V gene TRBV6-6, with TRBD1 matching 7 bases. Germline V gene lookup returns CDR1 MNHNY and CDR2 SVGAGI (reference sequence). This CDR3 has 11 residues. V lost 5 bases to trimming and J lost 7 bases; unmatched junction nucleotides: 2. The CDR3 sequence is CASSPDREQYF. CDR3 sequence (DNA): TGTGCCAGCAGTCCGGACAGGGAGCAGTACTTC.

J is TRBJ2-5 and V is TRBV9; D is perhaps TRBD1 (7 bases). Germline loops: CDR1 SGDLS, CDR2 YYNGEE. V gave up 0 bases and J gave up 2 bases, with 11 bases separating them. The CDR3 runs to 15 residues. The CDR3 coding sequence is TGTGCCAGCAGCGTAGGTCCAGGGGGGCAAGAGACCCAGTACTTC. Its protein product is CASSVGPGGQETQYF.

This clonotype was seen more than once but under ten times. The V and J genes are TRBV28 and TRBJ1-5; 11 bases line up with TRBD1. Per germline, CDR1 MDHEN and CDR2 SYDVKM. The CDR3 sequence is 15 residues long. The V segment lost 5 bases and the J segment 4 bases; nucleotides outside the gene matches: 4. The CDR3 bases are TGTGCCAGCAGTGGGGGGACAGGGGGAAATCAGCCCCAGCATTTT. Residues: CASSGGTGGNQPQHF.

This chain uses TRBV5-1 with TRBJ1-4, with D unresolved. The length of the CDR3 is 14 residues. Germline V gene lookup returns CDR1 SGHRS and CDR2 YFSETQ. The V end was cut by 3 bases, the J end by 5 bases, with 11 bases between. DNA of the CDR3: TGCGCCAGCAGCTCGGCCTTGGGGAATGAAAAACTGTTTTTT. It yields the protein CASSSALGNEKLFF.

The chain links TRBV20-1 to TRBJ2-6; TRBD1 is a possible D gene (5 bases). CDR3 length: 17 residues. Trimming shortened V by 2 bases and J by 4 bases, and 18 bases separated the two germline ends. CDR1 is DFQATT, CDR2 SNEGSKA, per germline (reference sequence). CDR3 in amino acids: CSARPPKGFSGANVLTF. In DNA form, the CDR3 reads TGCAGTGCTAGACCACCGAAGGGGTTCTCCGGGGCCAACGTCCTGACTTTC.

This clonotype showed up just a few times. The chain links TRBV28 to TRBJ2-4; D is perhaps TRBD1 (6 bases). V was shortened by 2 bases and J by 0 bases, with 14 bases between the two germline ends. The CDR3 covers 17 residues. Germline CDR1 and CDR2: MDHEN and SYDVKM. The CDR3: CASSLTGQRLAKNIQYF. The DNA for the CDR3 is TGTGCCAGCAGTTTAACGGGACAAAGGCTAGCCAAAAACATTCAGTACTTC.

The rearrangement uses TRBV4-1 and TRBJ2-1; TRBD2 agrees at 11 bases. The V and J ends lost 4 bases and 7 bases, in that order; junction bases with no gene match: 12. The CDR3 extends over 17 amino acids. CDR1 and CDR2 (germline): MGHRA, YSYEKL. The DNA of the CDR3 is TGCGCCAGCAGCCGAGGGGGACTAGCGGCCCTAGGTAATGAGCAGTTCTTC. Amino acids: CASSRGGLAALGNEQFF.

The genes are TRBV6-6 and TRBJ2-4, with 7 bases aligning to TRBD1. V lost 11 bases to trimming and J lost 9 bases; unmatched junction nucleotides: 10. This CDR3 comprises 12 residues. The V gene's germline CDR1 is MNHNY and CDR2 SVGAGI (reference sequence). CDR3 DNA: TGTGCCGTTGCACCGACAGGGTTCATTCAGTACTTC. It encodes CAVAPTGFIQYF.

This clonotype has a count of ten or more. J is TRBJ1-1 and V is TRBV20-1; D remains unclear. The CDR3 consists of 12 residues. V was clipped by 1 base and J by 1 base, with 4 bases between them. CDR1 and CDR2 from the germline V gene are DFQATT and SNEGSKA (reference sequence). The CDR3: CSARVRNTEAFF. CDR3 bases: TGCAGTGCTAGAGTGCGGAACACTGAAGCTTTCTTT.

With respect to this clonotype: At one boundary the junction diverges from the germline segment, which might be a read error. The chain uses TRBV20-1 and TRBJ2-1; weak D call: TRBD2 (5 bases). Germline V gives CDR1 DFQATT, CDR2 SNEGSKA (reference sequence). The CDR3 contains 12 residues. The CDR3 region is CSAAGEGDEKFF. In DNA, the CDR3 is TGCAGTGCTGCCGGAGAGGGTGATGAGAAGTTCTTC.

At least ten counts were recorded for this clonotype. The DNA for the CDR3 is TGCAGCGTTGCTGCGAGGGCAGATACCGGGGAGCTGTTTTTT. Its translation is CSVAARADTGELFF. The chain is built from TRBV29-1 and TRBJ2-2; D possibly corresponds to TRBD2 (5 bases). CDR1 SQVTM and CDR2 ANQGSEA come from the germline V gene. The CDR3 contains 14 residues. V gave up 4 bases and J gave up 5 bases, with 14 bases separating them.

This clonotype turned up a few times. The V gene is TRBV20-1, the J gene TRBJ2-3, with 9 nucleotides matching TRBD2. Germline CDR1 reads DFQATT; CDR2 reads SNEGSKA (reference sequence). J was trimmed by 4 bases and V by 0 bases; bases with no gene match: 5. The CDR3 length is 15 residues. CDR3 DNA: TGCAGTGCTAGAGATCTGAAGCGGGGGGCAGATACGCAGTATTTT. This translates into CSARDLKRGADTQYF.